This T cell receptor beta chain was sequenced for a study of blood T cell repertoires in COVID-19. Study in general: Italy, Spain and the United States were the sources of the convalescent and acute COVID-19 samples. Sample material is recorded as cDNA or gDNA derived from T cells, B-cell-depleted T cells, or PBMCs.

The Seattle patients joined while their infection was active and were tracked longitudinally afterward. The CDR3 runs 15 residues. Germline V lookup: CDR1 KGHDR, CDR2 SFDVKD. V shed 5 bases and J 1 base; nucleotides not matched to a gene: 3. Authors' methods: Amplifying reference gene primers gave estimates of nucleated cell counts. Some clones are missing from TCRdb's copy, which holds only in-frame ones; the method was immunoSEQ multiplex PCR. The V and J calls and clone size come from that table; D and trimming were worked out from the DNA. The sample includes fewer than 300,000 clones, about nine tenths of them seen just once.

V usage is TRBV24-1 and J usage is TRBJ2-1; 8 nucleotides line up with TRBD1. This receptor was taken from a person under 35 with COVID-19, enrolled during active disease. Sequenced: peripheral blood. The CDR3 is CATSVRQGSYNEQFF. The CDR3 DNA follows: TGTGCCACCAGTGTTAGACAGGGGTCCTACAATGAGCAGTTCTTC.